These T cell receptor beta chains were read from a single sample in a study of T cells after yellow fever vaccination. TCRdb itself ran the 5' RACE reads through MiXCR, one entry per CDR3 protein. Of 120,000 to 150,000 distinct CDR3 sequences in the sample, roughly 8% were seen once. The sample in question was CD4+ T cells sorted from PBMCs, obtained 5 days after the yellow fever booster vaccination. The receptor source for this set is a man under 40 who received the YFV17D yellow fever vaccine. Both conserved end residues are part of each CDR3. Each record gives: V gene, J gene, D gene, clone size, CDR3 DNA, CDR3 protein. A D gene is named only where the DNA matches it firmly. For some rows the clone size is stated as once, few or many, or as a class when expanded; others skip it.

V: TRBV5-5
J: TRBJ2-1
D: -
size: many
DNA: TGTGCCAGCAGCTTGGGGGGGGCTACCTCCTACAATGAGCAGTTCTTC
CDR3: CASSLGGATSYNEQFF

V: TRBV7-9
J: TRBJ2-1
D: TRBD2
size: many
DNA: TGTGCCAGCAGCTTCCAAGGACTAGCGGTTCGCAATGAGCAGTTCTTC
CDR3: CASSFQGLAVRNEQFF

V: TRBV28
J: TRBJ2-7
D: TRBD2
size: many
DNA: TGTGCCAGCAGTGCCACTAGCGGGTGGGAGCAGTACTTC
CDR3: CASSATSGWEQYF

V: TRBV6-5
J: TRBJ1-2
D: TRBD1
size: many
DNA: TGTGCCAGCGGGGACAGGCTGAACTATGGCTACACCTTC
CDR3: CASGDRLNYGYTF

V: TRBV21-1
J: TRBJ2-7
D: -
size: many
DNA: TGTGCCAGCAGCAAACAAAACCTGGTTCCCTACGAGCAGTACTTC
CDR3: CASSKQNLVPYEQYF

V: TRBV7-8
J: TRBJ1-1
D: -
size: many
DNA: TGTGCCAGCAGTCCCACCGGGACCATGAACACTGAAGCTTTCTTT
CDR3: CASSPTGTMNTEAFF

V: TRBV7-8
J: TRBJ2-1
D: -
size: many
DNA: TGTGCCAGCAGCACCCTAGAAGGACTTACCAACAATGAGCAGTTCTTC
CDR3: CASSTLEGLTNNEQFF

V: TRBV10-3
J: TRBJ1-1
D: -
size: few
DNA: TGTGCCATAGGGGCCAGGGTTGAGACGGCTTTCTTT
CDR3: CAIGARVETAFF

V: TRBV24-1
J: TRBJ2-3
D: -
size: many
DNA: TGTGCCACCAGTGACCAACCGGGCCCTCCAGATACGCAGTATTTT
CDR3: CATSDQPGPPDTQYF

V: TRBV24-1
J: TRBJ2-1
D: TRBD1
size: many
DNA: TGTGCCACCAGTGACATGTCCTTTACAGGGGACACACTACACAATGAGCAGTTCTTC
CDR3: CATSDMSFTGDTLHNEQFF

V: TRBV29-1
J: TRBJ2-3
D: TRBD1
size: many
DNA: TGCAGTGTTGACAGGGGGGTGGATACGCAGTATTTT
CDR3: CSVDRGVDTQYF

V: TRBV20-1
J: TRBJ2-5
D: -
size: few
DNA: TGCAGTGCTCATGACTCGGCCCCTGAGACCCAGTACTTC
CDR3: CSAHDSAPETQYF

V: TRBV11-3
J: TRBJ2-3
D: -
size: many
DNA: TGTGCCAGCAGCGTTAACGGGGGAAAAGCCCCAGATACGCAGTATTTT
CDR3: CASSVNGGKAPDTQYF

V: TRBV5-1
J: TRBJ2-6
D: TRBD1
size: many
DNA: TGCGCCAGCAGCTTGGACGCACAGGGGACTGGGGCCAACGTCCTGACTTTC
CDR3: CASSLDAQGTGANVLTF

V: TRBV5-1
J: TRBJ2-2
D: TRBD2
size: many
DNA: TGCGCCAGCAGTTCTCTAGCGGGGAACACCGGGGAGCTGTTTTTT
CDR3: CASSSLAGNTGELFF

V: TRBV5-4
J: TRBJ2-3
D: -
size: few
DNA: TGTGCCAGCAGCTTGTCGCGGAGCACAGATACGCAGTATTTT
CDR3: CASSLSRSTDTQYF

V: TRBV20-1
J: TRBJ2-7
D: -
size: many
DNA: TGCAGTGCTAGAGATATGACGACCTACGAGCAGTACTTC
CDR3: CSARDMTTYEQYF

V: TRBV5-1
J: TRBJ2-7
D: TRBD1
size: few
DNA: TGCGCCAGCAGCTTCGACCCGGGACAGGTGGGCGAGCAGTACTTC
CDR3: CASSFDPGQVGEQYF

V: TRBV5-1
J: TRBJ2-6
D: TRBD1
size: many
DNA: TGCGCCAGCAACTCAGGGGGCTCTGGGGCCAACGTCCTGACTTTC
CDR3: CASNSGGSGANVLTF

V: TRBV24-1
J: TRBJ2-1
D: -
size: few
DNA: TGTGCCACCAGTGTGGGGAGCTCCTACAATGAGCAGTTCTTC
CDR3: CATSVGSSYNEQFF

V: TRBV5-6
J: TRBJ2-1
D: -
size: many
DNA: TGTGCCAGCAGCTTCAGGGTTCTGGCACACAATGAGCAGTTCTTC
CDR3: CASSFRVLAHNEQFF

V: TRBV29-1
J: TRBJ2-3
D: -
size: -
DNA: TGCAGCGGTAAGATTGGAAGCACAGATACGCAGTATTTT
CDR3: CSGKIGSTDTQYF

V: TRBV20-1
J: TRBJ2-4
D: TRBD2
size: many
DNA: TGCAGTGCTAGAGATGGCGGGAGGGCTATAAAAAACATTCAGTACTTC
CDR3: CSARDGGRAIKNIQYF

V: TRBV7-2
J: TRBJ2-2
D: -
size: many
DNA: TGTGCCAGCAGCGTCAGGCGTCCCGGGGAGCTGTTTTTT
CDR3: CASSVRRPGELFF

V: TRBV7-2
J: TRBJ2-5
D: -
size: -
DNA: TGTGCCAGCAGCTTACGGAGGGTTGGGGAGACCCAGTACTTC
CDR3: CASSLRRVGETQYF

V: TRBV20-1
J: TRBJ2-1
D: -
size: many
DNA: TGCAGTGCTAGACTAGCAGACAAGAATGAGCAGTTCTTC
CDR3: CSARLADKNEQFF

V: TRBV7-2
J: TRBJ2-1
D: -
size: many
DNA: TGTGCCAGCAGCTTGGCGTCCGCTGAGCAGTTCTTC
CDR3: CASSLASAEQFF

V: TRBV7-9
J: TRBJ1-1
D: -
size: many
DNA: TGTGCCAGCAGCCCCGGTCTGGTGAACACTGAAGCTTTCTTT
CDR3: CASSPGLVNTEAFF

V: TRBV5-1
J: TRBJ2-3
D: -
size: many
DNA: TGCGCCAGCAGCTTGGCTCCGAGGGAAGCCGGCACAGATACGCAGTATTTT
CDR3: CASSLAPREAGTDTQYF

V: TRBV7-2
J: TRBJ2-7
D: -
size: many
DNA: TGTGCCAGCAGCTTAGAGTCAGGGATCTCGTACGAGCAGTACTTC
CDR3: CASSLESGISYEQYF

V: TRBV12-3/TRBV12-4
J: TRBJ2-3
D: TRBD2
size: many
DNA: TGTGCCAGCAGTCTAACTCATAGCGGGCAAGGATACACAGATACGCAGTATTTT
CDR3: CASSLTHSGQGYTDTQYF

V: TRBV20-1
J: TRBJ2-7
D: TRBD1
size: few
DNA: TGCAGTGCTCTGGGGACAGGCAACTACGAGCAGTACTTC
CDR3: CSALGTGNYEQYF

V: TRBV5-4
J: TRBJ2-7
D: -
size: -
DNA: TGTGCCAGCAGCTTTGTCGGGGTGGACGAGCAGTACTTC
CDR3: CASSFVGVDEQYF

V: TRBV5-1
J: TRBJ1-5
D: -
size: many
DNA: TGCGCCAGCAGCTGGGGATTGGGTCGCAATCAGCCCCAGCATTTT
CDR3: CASSWGLGRNQPQHF

V: TRBV20-1
J: TRBJ2-1
D: TRBD2
size: many
DNA: TGCAGTGCTAGAGTCAGCGGGAGGGCCAATAATGAGCAGTTCTTC
CDR3: CSARVSGRANNEQFF

V: TRBV20-1
J: TRBJ2-3
D: TRBD1
size: many
DNA: TGCAGTGCTTTCGAGTTCGGACAGGGTTTCACAGATACGCAGTATTTT
CDR3: CSAFEFGQGFTDTQYF

V: TRBV7-6
J: TRBJ1-1
D: -
size: many
DNA: TGTGCCAGCAGCTTAGAAGAGATACCGAACACTGAAGCTTTCTTT
CDR3: CASSLEEIPNTEAFF

V: TRBV25-1
J: TRBJ2-1
D: -
size: many
DNA: TGTGCCAGCAGTGAACGGAGAAGAGTTACCTACAATGAGCAGTTCTTC
CDR3: CASSERRRVTYNEQFF

V: TRBV12-3/TRBV12-4
J: TRBJ1-2
D: -
size: -
DNA: TGTGCCAGCAGTTTAGGGGCAGGGCAGATTGGCTACACCTTC
CDR3: CASSLGAGQIGYTF

V: TRBV29-1
J: TRBJ1-5
D: -
size: many
DNA: TGCAGCGTTGAAGAGATGGAGGGACAGCCCCAGCATTTT
CDR3: CSVEEMEGQPQHF

V: TRBV7-9
J: TRBJ1-2
D: -
size: many
DNA: TGTGCCAGCAGCCCCTCCCCAGGCAACTATGGCTACACCTTC
CDR3: CASSPSPGNYGYTF